The 20 T cell receptor beta chains below all came from one sample that was sequenced in a study of T cell repertoires in cytomegalovirus infection (dated by TCRdb to the late 2010s). Sequencing used an Illumina HiSeq 1500. The public reads were reanalyzed by TCRdb: fastp trimming at Q25, MiXCR alignment, in-frame beta chains only. Records with the same CDR3 protein are collapsed into one entry carrying the most frequent genes and DNA. The sample data list about 310,000 distinct CDR3 sequences, and 9.6% of these were observed just once. More than 2.5% of the sample is taken by the ten largest. Sequenced: PBMCs. The receptors stem from a human donor in good health (CMV status not recorded). Some clones in this sample may be carry-over from other donors' samples.

This clonotype was recorded many times. The chain employs TRBV10-3 and TRBJ1-1, with 8 bases aligning to TRBD1. V shed 6 bases and J 3 bases; nucleotides not matched to a gene: 3. Per the germline V gene, CDR1 is ENHRY and CDR2 is SYGVKD. This CDR3 is built from 13 residues. For the CDR3, the DNA is TGTGCCATCAGGGAACAGGGGGACACTGAAGCTTTCTTT. Encoded protein: CAIREQGDTEAFF.

This clonotype was recorded once. The V call is TRBV7-9, the J call TRBJ1-2, with TRBD1 matching over 12 bases. This CDR3 comprises 15 residues. Germline trimming cut 0 bases from V and 7 bases from J; bases unmatched to any gene: 3. In germline, CDR1 is SEHNR, CDR2 FQNEAQ (reference sequence). CDR3 sequence (DNA): TGTGCCAGCAGCTTAGCGGGACAGGGGGCAAGTGGCTACACCTTC. Translation gives CASSLAGQGASGYTF.

This clonotype came up many times. The chain combines TRBV29-1 with TRBJ2-7, with unresolved D. Between the trimmed V and J ends, which lost 4 bases and 2 bases, there was a span of 9 bases. CDR1 is SQVTM, CDR2 ANQGSEA, per germline. The CDR3 covers 12 residues. The CDR3 spells CSVASGPYEQYV. The CDR3 region has the DNA TGCAGCGTTGCCTCCGGGCCCTACGAGCAGTACGTC.

The chain employs TRBV5-1 and TRBJ1-6; possible D gene TRBD1, 5 bases. The germline V gene encodes CDR1 SGHRS and CDR2 YFSETQ. Trimming took 5 bases from V and 14 from J, leaving 17 bases between them. CDR3 length equals 13 residues. DNA for the CDR3: TGCGCCAGCAGAGGGACGGCCGAGGGAACCCTCCACTTT. Translation gives CASRGTAEGTLHF.

The sample holds many counts of this clonotype. The genes are TRBV6-4 and TRBJ2-7; D might be TRBD1 (6 bases). This CDR3 spans 14 amino acids. CDR1 is MRHNA and CDR2 is SNTAGT in the germline V gene. V was trimmed by 3 bases and J by 4 bases, leaving 13 bases between them. The CDR3: CASSEVGGTYEQYF. The DNA of the CDR3 is TGTGCCAGCAGTGAGGTAGGGGGAACTTACGAGCAGTACTTC.

In its sample, this clonotype was seen a few times. V gene TRBV29-1 combines with J gene TRBJ1-2; the D is unclear. Germline-derived CDR1 and CDR2 are SQVTM and ANQGSEA. V lost 2 bases and J 2 bases, leaving 15 bases between the germline ends. CDR3 size: 15 residues. CDR3 region: CSVEFRAEGNYGYTF. In DNA form, the CDR3 reads TGCAGCGTTGAATTTAGAGCGGAAGGGAACTATGGCTACACCTTC.

This clonotype was observed at least ten times. The chain has TRBV7-2 and TRBJ2-1; tentatively, D is TRBD1 or TRBD2 (5 bases each). Trimming cost V 6 bases and J 8 bases, with 23 bases left between them. The CDR3 extends over 16 amino acids. Germline CDR1 is SGHTA and CDR2 is FQGNSA. The DNA for the CDR3 is TGTGCCAGCAGGCCCATCCGGGACCCCCTATTGGATGAGCAGTTCTTC. Translating it yields CASRPIRDPLLDEQFF.

The chain joins TRBV7-9 to TRBJ2-4; tentatively, D is TRBD2 (5 bases). Germline values: CDR1 SEHNR, CDR2 FQNEAQ (reference sequence). This CDR3 region has 14 residues. Between the trimmed V and J ends, which lost 4 bases and 2 bases, there was a span of 9 bases. The CDR3 spells CASSSPGTKNIQYF. DNA for the CDR3: TGTGCCAGCAGCTCCCCCGGGACCAAAAACATTCAGTACTTC.

The genes are TRBV11-1 and TRBJ2-1, with D perhaps assigned TRBD1 or TRBD2 (5 bases each). The CDR3 is made up of 15 amino acids. Germline values: CDR1 SGHAT, CDR2 FQDESV (reference sequence). V lost 0 bases, J lost 2 bases, and 8 bases lay in between. The CDR3 DNA reads as TGTGCCAGCAGCTTAGCGGGGGAAGCCTACAATGAGCAGTTCTTC. This sequence encodes CASSLAGEAYNEQFF. Together with reference TRBV11-1 and TRBJ2-1, the CDR3 gives the full variable domain: EAEVAQSPRYKITEKSQAVAFWCDPISGHATLYWYRQILGQGPELLVQFQDESVVDDSQLPKDRFSAERLKGVDSTLKIQPAELGDSAMYLCASSLAGEAYNEQFFGPGTRLTVL.

This clonotype was seen ten or more times. This chain links TRBV6-2 or TRBV6-3 with TRBJ1-5; D remains ambiguous. V was trimmed by 3 bases and J by 0 bases, leaving 6 bases between them. This CDR3 is 14 amino acids long. Germline V gene sequence: CDR1 MNHEY, CDR2 SVGEGT. This CDR3 is CASSYKGSNQPQHF. The CDR3 nucleotides are TGTGCCAGCAGTTATAAGGGTAGCAATCAGCCCCAGCATTTT.

The J gene is TRBJ2-7, the V gene TRBV10-3; D is undetermined. This CDR3 is 12 amino acids long. Germline CDR1 is ENHRY and CDR2 is SYGVKD. Trimming took off 6 bases at V and 3 bases at J, with 9 bases between the two ends. CDR3 loop: CAIRVGDYEQYF. CDR3 bases: TGTGCCATCAGGGTAGGTGACTACGAGCAGTACTTC.

For this clonotype: One base away lies a much larger clone, so this may be a sequencing read error. The chain carries TRBV20-1 and TRBJ2-6, with D unresolved. Germline CDR1 and CDR2: DFQATT and SNEGSKA (reference sequence). This CDR3 is 15 amino acids long. CDR3 DNA: TGCAGTGCTAGGGGTAGGGTTTCTGGGTCCAACGTCCTGACTTTC. It is translated as CSARGRVSGSNVLTF.

This clonotype was recorded many times. This chain joins TRBV20-1 and TRBJ2-2; 9 bases are shared with TRBD1. This CDR3 spans 17 amino acids. The V gene's germline CDR1 is DFQATT and CDR2 SNEGSKA (reference sequence). Trimming took 1 base from V and 2 from J; bases not matched to a gene: 8. DNA of the CDR3: TGCAGTGCTAGAGGATTTGGGACAGGGATTAACACCGGGGAGCTGTTTTTT. Encoded protein: CSARGFGTGINTGELFF.

The rearrangement joins TRBV20-1 to TRBJ2-1; D gene unclear. Trimming took off 3 bases at V and 3 bases at J, with 9 bases between the two ends. The CDR3 has 13 residues. Germline V gene sequence: CDR1 DFQATT, CDR2 SNEGSKA (reference sequence). CDR3 nucleotide sequence: TGCAGTGCTAGGGAACAGCACTACAATGAGCAGTTCTTC. Its protein product is CSAREQHYNEQFF.

The V gene is TRBV20-1, the J gene TRBJ2-2, with 10 nucleotides matching TRBD2. The germline V gene encodes CDR1 DFQATT and CDR2 SNEGSKA (reference sequence). The CDR3 consists of 17 residues. V shed 0 bases, J shed 5 bases, and the junction held 9 bases outside the gene matches. The CDR3 bases are TGCAGTGCTAGAGATCCCCGTCTAGCGGGGGATACCGGGGAGCTGTTTTTT. Its translation is CSARDPRLAGDTGELFF.

The genes are TRBV29-1 and TRBJ1-2, with 11 positions matching TRBD1. The germline CDR1 and CDR2 sequences are SQVTM and ANQGSEA. With 6 bases clipped from V and 5 bases from J, the junction kept 11 bases outside the gene matches. This CDR3 is 15 amino acids long. The CDR3 region is CSVPWTGGEGYGYTF. The CDR3 DNA sequence: TGCAGCGTACCATGGACAGGGGGCGAGGGGTATGGCTACACCTTC.

As for this clonotype: This may be a read error: a much more frequent sequence differs by one nucleotide. CDR3 residues: CCARDLAPSTHTGELFF. The CDR3 DNA follows: TGCTGTGCTAGAGACCTGGCCCCATCTACTCATACCGGGGAGCTGTTTTTT. V and J are TRBV20-1 and TRBJ2-2; D gene uncertain. CDR1 is DFQATT and CDR2 is SNEGSKA in the germline V gene (reference sequence). The CDR3 is 17 amino acids.

This clonotype was detected many times. The rearrangement joins TRBV12-3 or TRBV12-4 to TRBJ2-7; 9 positions agree with TRBD2. This CDR3 contains 16 residues. V lost 5 bases and J lost 0; bases outside the gene matches: 8. In nucleotides, the CDR3 is TGTGCCAGCAGTCGGAGCGGGGGGACCAACTCCTACGAGCAGTACGTC. This codes for CASSRSGGTNSYEQYV.

In its sample, this clonotype was seen many times. This chain connects TRBV6-2 or TRBV6-3 to TRBJ2-7; D is ambiguous. Trimming removed 4 bases at V and 2 bases at J, with 9 bases between. Germline V gene sequence: CDR1 MNHEY, CDR2 SVGEGT. CDR3 length: 13 amino acids. Here the CDR3 DNA reads TGTGCCAGCAGTTCCACACGGACCTACGAGCAGTACGTC. Its protein product is CASSSTRTYEQYV.

This clonotype was counted at least ten times. The gene calls are TRBV25-1 and TRBJ2-2; D unclear. V lost 7 bases and J lost 0, with 6 bases in between. This CDR3 comprises 13 residues. CDR1 is MGHDK and CDR2 is SYGVNS in the germline V gene. The CDR3 coding sequence is TGTGCCAGCACCAGGACGAACACCGGGGAGCTGTTTTTT. This codes for CASTRTNTGELFF.